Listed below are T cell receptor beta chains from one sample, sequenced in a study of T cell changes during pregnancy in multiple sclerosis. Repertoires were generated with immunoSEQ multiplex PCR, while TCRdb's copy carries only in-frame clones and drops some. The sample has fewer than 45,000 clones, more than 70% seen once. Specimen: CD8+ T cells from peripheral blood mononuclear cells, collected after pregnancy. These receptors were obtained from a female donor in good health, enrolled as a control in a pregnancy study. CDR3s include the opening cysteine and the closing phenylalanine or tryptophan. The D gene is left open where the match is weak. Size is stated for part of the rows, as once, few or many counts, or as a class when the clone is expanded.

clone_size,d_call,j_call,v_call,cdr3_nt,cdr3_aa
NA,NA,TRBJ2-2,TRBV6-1,TGTGCCAGCAGTGAATTCTATGGGGGCGGCACCGGGGAGCTGTTTTTT,CASSEFYGGGTGELFF
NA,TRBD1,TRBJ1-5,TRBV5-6,TGTGCCAGCAGCAGCGGACAGGGAGGGCCCCAGCATTTT,CASSSGQGGPQHF
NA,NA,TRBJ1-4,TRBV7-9,TGTGCCAGCAGCTCAAACCGGGTGTCAACTAATGAAAAACTGTTTTTT,CASSSNRVSTNEKLFF
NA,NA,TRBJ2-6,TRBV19,TGTGCCAGTAGTATCCCGATCGACGGGATCTCGAGCTCTGGGGCCAACGTCCTGACTTTC,CASSIPIDGISSSGANVLTF
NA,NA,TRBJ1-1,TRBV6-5,TGTGCCAGCAGTTCCCGGCCGGGAGGTGAAACTGAAGCTTTCTTT,CASSSRPGGETEAFF
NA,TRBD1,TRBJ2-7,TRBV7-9,TGTGCCACTACGGCTTCACAGGGGCGCGAGCAGTACTTC,CATTASQGREQYF
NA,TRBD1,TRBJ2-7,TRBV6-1,TGTGCCTATTCCGAGGGACAGGGCTACGAGCAGTACTTC,CAYSEGQGYEQYF
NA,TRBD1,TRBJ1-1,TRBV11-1,TGTGCCAGCAGCCCAACCAGGGGGCTGGCTTTCTTT,CASSPTRGLAFF
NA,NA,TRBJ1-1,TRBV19,TGTGCCAGTAGAGTGACAACGAACACTGAAGCTTTCTTT,CASRVTTNTEAFF
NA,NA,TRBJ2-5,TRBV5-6,TGTGCCAGCAGCTTTAGAGAGACCCAGTACTTC,CASSFRETQYF
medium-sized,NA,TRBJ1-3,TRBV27,TGTGCCAGCAGGGTACAGGGAACTGGAAACACCATATATTTT,CASRVQGTGNTIYF
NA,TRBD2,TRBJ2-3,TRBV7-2,TGTGCCAGCAGCTCGGGGACTAGCGGGGGCCAGGGGACGCAGTATTTT,CASSSGTSGGQGTQYF
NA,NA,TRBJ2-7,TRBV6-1,TGTGCCAGCGGGGCTCCCTACGAGCAGTACTTC,CASGAPYEQYF
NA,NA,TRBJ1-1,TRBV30,TGTGCCTGGAGCCCGAGGGCGGGCCCAAGGAACACTGAAGCTTTCTTT,CAWSPRAGPRNTEAFF
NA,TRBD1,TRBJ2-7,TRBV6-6,TGTGCCAGCAGTTACGATTGGGGACAGAGTTACGAGCAGTACTTC,CASSYDWGQSYEQYF
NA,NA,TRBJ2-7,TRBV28,TGTGCCAGCAGTTTAACCGTCTACCCACCCCGTGAGCAGTACTTC,CASSLTVYPPREQYF
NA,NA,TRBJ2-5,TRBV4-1,TGCGCCAGCACACCGTATATAAGAGCGGAGACCCAGTACTTC,CASTPYIRAETQYF
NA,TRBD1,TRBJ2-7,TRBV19,TGTGCCAGTAGTACTGGACAGGGCGTCTACGAGCAGTACTTC,CASSTGQGVYEQYF
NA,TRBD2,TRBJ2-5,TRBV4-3,TGCGCCAGCAGCCAAGACAGGCCGGCGGGGGGGGAAGAGACCCAGTACTTC,CASSQDRPAGGEETQYF
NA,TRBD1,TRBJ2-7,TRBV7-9,TGTGCCAGCAGCTTACCCGGGACAGAGGACGAGCAGTACTTC,CASSLPGTEDEQYF
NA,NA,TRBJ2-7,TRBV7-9,TGTGCCAGCAGCTTAGTATCGGTATTATACGAGCAGTACTTC,CASSLVSVLYEQYF
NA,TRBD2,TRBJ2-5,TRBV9,TGTGCCAGCAGCGTCGGGACTAGCGGGGGGACCCAAGAGACCCAGTACTTC,CASSVGTSGGTQETQYF
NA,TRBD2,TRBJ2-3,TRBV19,TGTGCCAGTAGTATACGATGGACTAGCCCGCCGGGGGATACGCAGTATTTT,CASSIRWTSPPGDTQYF
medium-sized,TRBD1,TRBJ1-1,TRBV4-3,TGCGCCAGCAGCCAAGATACGACAGGGCCTGAAGCTTTCTTT,CASSQDTTGPEAFF
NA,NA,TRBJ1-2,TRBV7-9,TGTGCCAGCAGCACCCCTTCTCGGGACACCTCCAACTATGGCTACACCTTC,CASSTPSRDTSNYGYTF
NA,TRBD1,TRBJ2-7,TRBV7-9,TGTGCCAGCAGTTACGCGGGACAGGGTCGGGAGCAGTACTTC,CASSYAGQGREQYF
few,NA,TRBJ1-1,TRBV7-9,TGTGCCAGTGGTAGCCTGAACACTGAAGCTTTCTTT,CASGSLNTEAFF
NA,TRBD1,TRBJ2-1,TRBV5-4,TGTGCCAGCAGCGGGACAGGGAACTACAATGAGCAGTTCTTC,CASSGTGNYNEQFF
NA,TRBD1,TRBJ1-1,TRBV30,TGTGCCTGGGGGGACAGGGTGGGCACTGAAGCTTTCTTT,CAWGDRVGTEAFF
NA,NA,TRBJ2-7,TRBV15,TGTGCCACCAGCAGAGAAACAGGGAACTCCTACGAGCAGTACTTC,CATSRETGNSYEQYF
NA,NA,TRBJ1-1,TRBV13,TGTGCCAGCAGCACAGACCGCAGGGGTGAGAAAGAAGCTTTCTTT,CASSTDRRGEKEAFF
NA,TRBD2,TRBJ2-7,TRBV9,TGTGCCAGCAGCGTACACGGGACTAGCGGAACCTACGAGCAGTACTTC,CASSVHGTSGTYEQYF
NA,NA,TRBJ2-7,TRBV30,TGTGCCTGGAGTCGGGACTACGAGCAGTACTTC,CAWSRDYEQYF
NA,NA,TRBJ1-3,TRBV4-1,TGCGCCAGCAGCCAGGCCCCGACAGGTCCCACTGGAAACACCATATATTTT,CASSQAPTGPTGNTIYF
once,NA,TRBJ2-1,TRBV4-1,TGCGCCAGCAGCCCCCCGGGTACTTACAATGAGCAGTTCTTC,CASSPPGTYNEQFF
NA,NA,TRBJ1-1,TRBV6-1,TGTGCCAGCGTTGGGGGGATCACTGAAGCTTTCTTT,CASVGGITEAFF
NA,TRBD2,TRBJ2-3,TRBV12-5,TGTGCTAGTGGTTTGAAGGGACTAGCGGGGGGGCTCGGTGGGGGCACAGATACGCAGTATTTT,CASGLKGLAGGLGGGTDTQYF
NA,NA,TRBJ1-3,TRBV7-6,TGTGCCAGCAGCCTCGAGGAAAGCCCGAGGAACACCATATATTTT,CASSLEESPRNTIYF
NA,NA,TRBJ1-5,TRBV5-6,TGTGCCAGCAGGGCGGGCGATCAGCCCCAGCATTTT,CASRAGDQPQHF
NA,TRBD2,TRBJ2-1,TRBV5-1,TGCGCCAGCAGCTTGGACGGGGGGGACTACAATGAGCAGTTCTTC,CASSLDGGDYNEQFF
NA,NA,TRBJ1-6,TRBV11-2,TGTGCCAGCGGTCCACAGGGACCGTCCCATAATTCACCCCTCCACTTT,CASGPQGPSHNSPLHF
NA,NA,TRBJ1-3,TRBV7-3,TGTGCCAGCAGCTTAGCGGGGGCTGGAAACACCATATATTTT,CASSLAGAGNTIYF
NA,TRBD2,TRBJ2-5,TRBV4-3,TGCGCCAGCAGCCAAGAGGGGCTAGCGGGAGCCCAAGAGACCCAGTACTTC,CASSQEGLAGAQETQYF
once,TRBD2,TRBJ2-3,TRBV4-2,TGTGCCAGCAGCCAAGATCCGACTAGCGGGGGATACCTTCCTAGCACAGATACGCAGTATTTT,CASSQDPTSGGYLPSTDTQYF
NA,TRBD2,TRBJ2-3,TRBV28,TGTGCCAGCAGTTCGGAACTAGCGGGGGGCTTCACAGATACACAGTATTTT,CASSSELAGGFTDTQYF